The 6 T cell receptor beta chains reported below all come from one sample, sequenced in a study of T cell repertoires in cytomegalovirus infection. In TCRdb, the reads were re-called with MiXCR into one record per CDR3 protein. Of approximately 910,000 distinct CDR3 sequences listed, around 29% are singletons. These receptors have no known antigen. The sequences come from cultured CD8+ T cells from PBMCs, collected from culture after CMV antigen stimulation. The receptors were gathered from a human donor in good health (CMV status not recorded). Some clones in this sample may be carry-over from other donors' samples.

The CDR3 is CASSFIGDYGYTF. As DNA, the CDR3 is TGTGCCAGCAGTTTCATAGGGGACTATGGCTACACCTTC. V and J are TRBV27 and TRBJ1-2, with D possibly matching TRBD1 (5 bases). CDR1 and CDR2 (germline): MNHEY, SMNVEV (reference sequence). The V end was cut by 3 bases, the J end by 3 bases, with 8 bases between. This CDR3 is built from 13 residues.

This chain connects TRBV2 to TRBJ2-5; 10 bases agree with TRBD2. The CDR3 extends over 14 amino acids. Germline values: CDR1 SNHLY, CDR2 FYNNEI. V dropped 11 bases and J dropped 2; count of bases not matched to a gene: 8. As DNA, the CDR3 is TGTGCCGCCCCGAGCGGGGGGGTTCAAGAGACCCAGTACTTC. It translates to CAAPSGGVQETQYF.

This clonotype is a singleton in its sample. The chain uses TRBV4-1 and TRBJ2-1; TRBD1 matches at 12 bases. Germline CDR1 is MGHRA and CDR2 is YSYEKL. With 7 bases clipped from V and 3 bases from J, the junction kept 13 bases outside the gene matches. The CDR3 is 18 residues long. Here the CDR3 reads CASNHPGQGASVYNEQFF. DNA for the CDR3: TGCGCCAGCAACCATCCGGGACAGGGGGCATCAGTCTACAATGAGCAGTTCTTC.

This chain links TRBV19 with TRBJ1-2; D is possibly TRBD1 (6 bases). V lost 10 bases to trimming and J lost 0 bases, with 12 bases between them. This CDR3 has 13 amino acids. The germline gives CDR1 LNHDA, CDR2 SQIVND (reference sequence). CDR3 in DNA: TGTGCCACTGTACAGGGCACTAACTATGGCTACACCTTC. This gives the protein CATVQGTNYGYTF.

In this sample, this clonotype turned up a few times. The V and J genes are TRBV7-9 and TRBJ1-4, with D perhaps TRBD1 (5 bases). The V end was cut by 6 bases, the J end by 4 bases, with 12 bases between. Looked up from germline, CDR1 is SEHNR and CDR2 is FQNEAQ (reference sequence). The CDR3 sequence is 14 residues long. In DNA form, the CDR3 reads TGTGCCAGCAGGGCAGGGCAGAGTAATGAAAAACTGTTTTTT. Its translation is CASRAGQSNEKLFF.

The chain links TRBV12-3 or TRBV12-4 to TRBJ2-2; the match to TRBD1 covers 7 bases. J lost 2 bases, V lost 7 bases, and 7 bases had no gene match. The CDR3 sequence is 15 residues long. CDR3 region: CASNYWDSNTGELFF. The CDR3 coding sequence is TGTGCCAGCAACTATTGGGACAGTAACACCGGGGAGCTGTTTTTT.